A single sample is the source of the 10 T cell receptor beta chains below, sequenced in a study of blood T cell repertoires in COVID-19. Profiled with immunoSEQ multiplex PCR; TCRdb holds only in-frame clones, not every one. The sample lists 150,000 or so clones; approximately 80% were seen once. The sequencing sample was made of PBMCs or T cells enriched from blood (not recorded which). Receptors originate from a man between 40 and 49 years old who had recovered from COVID-19.

The V and J genes are TRBV3-1 (or the pseudogene TRBV3-2) and TRBJ2-3; the match to TRBD2 covers 15 bases. The CDR3 covers 17 residues. J lost 1 base, V lost 10 bases, and 9 bases had no gene match. Germline V gene sequence: CDR1 LGHDT, CDR2 YNNKEL (reference sequence). The chain's CDR3 is CATQGTSGGFRTDTQYF. The DNA of the CDR3 is TGTGCCACCCAGGGGACTAGCGGGGGGTTTCGCACAGATACGCAGTATTTT.

J is TRBJ1-1 and V is TRBV7-2; D unclear. The germline CDR1 and CDR2 sequences are SGHTA and FQGNSA. The CDR3 is made up of 18 amino acids. Trimming cost V 4 bases and J 2 bases, with 23 bases left between them. The CDR3 protein is CASSYRMGLLEENTEAFF. In DNA form, the CDR3 reads TGTGCCAGCAGCTACAGAATGGGTCTACTAGAGGAAAACACTGAAGCTTTCTTT.

This chain connects TRBV7-3 to TRBJ2-2; D unclear. V lost 10 bases and J lost 0, with 3 bases in between. The length of the CDR3 is 11 residues. Germline assignment: CDR1 SGHTA and CDR2 FQGTGA. The CDR3 DNA sequence: TGTGCCACCTCGAACACCGGGGAGCTGTTTTTT. This codes for CATSNTGELFF.

The chain recombines TRBV6-5 with TRBJ2-3; TRBD2 aligns across 7 bases. Germline V gene data show CDR1 as MNHEY and CDR2 as SVGAGI. The CDR3 is 13 amino acids. Trimming removed 0 bases from V and 7 bases from J; junction bases left unmatched: 1. This CDR3 is CASSYSGGYTQYF. The CDR3, as DNA: TGTGCCAGCAGTTACTCGGGGGGGTATACGCAGTATTTT.

The rearrangement links TRBV5-1 to TRBJ2-3, with a weak D call TRBD1 (5 bases). V was clipped by 2 bases and J by 1 base, with 8 bases between them. The CDR3 length is 14 residues. Germline V gives CDR1 SGHRS, CDR2 YFSETQ. CDR3 bases: TGCGCCAGCAGCTTCCTACAGGGCACAGATACGCAGTATTTT. Translation: CASSFLQGTDTQYF.

CDR3 coding DNA: TGTGCCAGCAGTACCGGGACAGACACAGATACGCAGTATTTT. Encoded protein: CASSTGTDTDTQYF. V gene TRBV2 combines with J gene TRBJ2-3; 7 positions match TRBD1. The CDR3 runs 14 residues. The J segment lost 2 bases and the V segment lost 5 bases, leaving 4 bases of the junction unmatched. Per the germline V gene, CDR1 is SNHLY and CDR2 is FYNNEI.

V gene TRBV7-9 combines with J gene TRBJ1-1, with 9 bases matching TRBD1. The CDR3 spans 12 residues. The germline gives CDR1 SEHNR, CDR2 FQNEAQ (reference sequence). The trim removed 4 bases at V and 8 bases at J, leaving 2 bases unmatched. CDR3 in DNA: TGTGCCAGCAGCTATACAGGGGGCGAAGCTTTCTTT. Translated: CASSYTGGEAFF.

The chain carries TRBV21-1 and TRBJ2-7; TRBD1, the D gene given by the table, was not confirmed from the DNA. TRBV21-1 is marked as a pseudogene. The CDR3 runs to 15 residues. CDR3 DNA: TGTGCCAGCAGCAAAGCGGGGGACAAACTCCCCGAGCAGTACGTC. This sequence encodes CASSKAGDKLPEQYV.

The rearrangement joins TRBV30 to TRBJ1-1, with D possibly being TRBD1 (5 bases). This CDR3 contains 16 residues. Germline V CDR1 and CDR2: GTSNPN, SVGIG (reference sequence). The V gene lost 2 bases and the J gene lost 10 bases, with 26 bases spanning the gap. The chain's CDR3 is CAWSMTPAGERSGAFF. DNA for the CDR3: TGTGCCTGGAGTATGACCCCCGCGGGGGAGCGTTCAGGAGCTTTCTTT.

This clone was counted only a few times. The chain is built from TRBV2 and TRBJ1-1; D not certain. The germline gives CDR1 SNHLY, CDR2 FYNNEI. This CDR3 comprises 15 residues. V lost 4 bases and J lost 1, with 13 bases in between. CDR3 residues: CASSVGGNRNTEAFF. The CDR3 region has the DNA TGTGCCAGCAGTGTGGGAGGGAATAGGAACACTGAAGCTTTCTTT.